This is a list of T cell receptor beta chains from one sample in a study of blood T cell repertoires in COVID-19. Sequenced by immunoSEQ multiplex PCR; TCRdb stores in-frame clones only, minus some. This sample has under 250,000 clones, with around 81% found just once. Sequenced material: peripheral blood. The origin of the receptors is a woman aged 70-85 years with acute or convalescent COVID-19. The CDR3 runs from the conserved cysteine through the conserved F or W. Fields, in order: V gene, D gene, J gene, clone size, CDR3 protein, CDR3 DNA. D genes are given only for firm matches. The size field is filled for only some rows; it gives once, few, many or a size class.

V gene: TRBV7-2
D gene: TRBD1
J gene: TRBJ2-1
clone size: .
CDR3 protein: CASGTGAQFF
CDR3 DNA: TGTGCCAGCGGAACAGGGGCCCAGTTCTTC

V gene: TRBV30
D gene: .
J gene: TRBJ1-4
clone size: .
CDR3 protein: CAWTTTNEKLFF
CDR3 DNA: TGTGCCTGGACTACAACTAATGAAAAACTGTTTTTT

V gene: TRBV12-3/TRBV12-4
D gene: .
J gene: TRBJ1-2
clone size: .
CDR3 protein: CASSRTLPYGYTF
CDR3 DNA: TGTGCCAGCAGTCGGACTCTACCATATGGCTACACCTTC

V gene: TRBV5-1
D gene: .
J gene: TRBJ1-2
clone size: .
CDR3 protein: CASSVQGAGGVSRYGYTF
CDR3 DNA: TGCGCCAGCAGCGTCCAAGGGGCGGGGGGTGTCTCCCGGTATGGCTACACCTTC

V gene: TRBV3-1/TRBV3-2
D gene: .
J gene: TRBJ2-1
clone size: .
CDR3 protein: CASRVDSRGYNEQFF
CDR3 DNA: TGTGCCAGCAGGGTAGATTCCAGGGGCTACAATGAGCAGTTCTTC

V gene: TRBV23-1
D gene: .
J gene: TRBJ1-4
clone size: .
CDR3 protein: CASSPMTSSNEKLFF
CDR3 DNA: TGCGCCAGCAGCCCTATGACATCTTCTAATGAAAAACTGTTTTTT

V gene: TRBV5-1
D gene: TRBD1
J gene: TRBJ2-7
clone size: .
CDR3 protein: CASSPSGTGKYEQYF
CDR3 DNA: TGCGCCAGCAGCCCTTCCGGGACAGGGAAATACGAGCAGTACTTC

V gene: TRBV7-9
D gene: .
J gene: TRBJ1-2
clone size: once
CDR3 protein: CASSLMGGTNYGYTF
CDR3 DNA: TGTGCCAGCAGCTTAATGGGGGGTACTAACTATGGCTACACCTTC

V gene: TRBV2
D gene: TRBD2
J gene: TRBJ2-5
clone size: .
CDR3 protein: CASRPPTAGETQYF
CDR3 DNA: TGTGCCAGCAGGCCCCCCACAGCGGGGGAGACCCAGTACTTC

V gene: TRBV6-4
D gene: .
J gene: TRBJ2-7
clone size: .
CDR3 protein: CASSDYRAQGPHAYEQYF
CDR3 DNA: TGTGCCAGCAGTGACTACCGGGCCCAGGGCCCCCATGCCTACGAGCAGTACTTC

V gene: TRBV7-9
D gene: .
J gene: TRBJ1-4
clone size: .
CDR3 protein: CASSSGLRGGVEKLFF
CDR3 DNA: TGTGCCAGCAGCTCAGGCCTCAGGGGTGGGGTTGAAAAACTGTTTTTT

V gene: TRBV18
D gene: TRBD1
J gene: TRBJ1-1
clone size: .
CDR3 protein: CASSPQGQINTEAFF
CDR3 DNA: TGTGCCAGCTCACCACAGGGACAGATCAACACTGAAGCTTTCTTT